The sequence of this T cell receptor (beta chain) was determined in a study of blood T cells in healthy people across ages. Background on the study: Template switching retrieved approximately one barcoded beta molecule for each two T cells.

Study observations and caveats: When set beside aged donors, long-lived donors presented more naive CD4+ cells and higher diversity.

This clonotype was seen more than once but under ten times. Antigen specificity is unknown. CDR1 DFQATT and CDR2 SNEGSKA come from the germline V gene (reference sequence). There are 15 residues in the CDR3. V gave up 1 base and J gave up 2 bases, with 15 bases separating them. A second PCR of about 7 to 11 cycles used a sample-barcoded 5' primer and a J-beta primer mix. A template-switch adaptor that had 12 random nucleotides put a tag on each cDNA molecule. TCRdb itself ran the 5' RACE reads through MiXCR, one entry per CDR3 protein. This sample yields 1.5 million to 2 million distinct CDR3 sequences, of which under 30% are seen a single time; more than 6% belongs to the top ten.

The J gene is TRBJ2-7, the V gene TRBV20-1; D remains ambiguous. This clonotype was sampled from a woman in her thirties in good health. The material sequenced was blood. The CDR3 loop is CSARVFKGSPYEQYF. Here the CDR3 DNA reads TGCAGTGCTAGAGTTTTTAAAGGGTCCCCCTACGAGCAGTACTTC.